This TCR beta chain derives from a study of early T cells in non-severe SARS-CoV-2 infection. Study summary: Chains from this unsorted whole-blood bulk RNA could not be paired. Findings and caveats of the study: The study's VDJdb matching favored anti-spike CD8 responses and missed private and CD4 specificities.

This clonotype has just a few counts. No antigen is known for it. Researchers tagged individual cDNA molecules with unique molecular identifiers. TCRdb re-analysed the 5' RACE reads in MiXCR, keeping a single row per CDR3 protein. The table shows around 99,000 distinct CDR3 sequences, with around 10% occurring only once. Looked up from germline, CDR1 is MDHEN and CDR2 is SYDVKM. Trimming took 6 bases from V and 7 from J; bases not matched to a gene: 15. The CDR3 covers 16 residues. The source of this sequence is an adult who was a healthcare worker with PCR-confirmed SARS-CoV-2 infection or an uninfected control (not recorded which). J is TRBJ2-1 and V is TRBV28; 7 bases are a match to TRBD2. Sequencing was performed on whole blood. As DNA, the CDR3 is TGTGCCAGCAGCCCCCCTTTGCGGGAGTTAGGTAATGAGCAGTTCTTC. It encodes CASSPPLRELGNEQFF.